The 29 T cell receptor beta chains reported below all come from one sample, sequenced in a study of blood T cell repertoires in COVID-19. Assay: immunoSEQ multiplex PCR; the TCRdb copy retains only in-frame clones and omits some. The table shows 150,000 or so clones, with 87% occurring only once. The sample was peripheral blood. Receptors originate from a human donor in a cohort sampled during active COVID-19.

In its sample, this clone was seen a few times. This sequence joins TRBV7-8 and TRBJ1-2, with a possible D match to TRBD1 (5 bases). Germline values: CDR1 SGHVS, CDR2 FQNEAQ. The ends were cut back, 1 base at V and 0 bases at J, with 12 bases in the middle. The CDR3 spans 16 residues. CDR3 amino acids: CASSLVGGASNYGYTF. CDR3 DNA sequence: TGTGCCAGCAGCTTAGTCGGCGGGGCCTCTAACTATGGCTACACCTTC.

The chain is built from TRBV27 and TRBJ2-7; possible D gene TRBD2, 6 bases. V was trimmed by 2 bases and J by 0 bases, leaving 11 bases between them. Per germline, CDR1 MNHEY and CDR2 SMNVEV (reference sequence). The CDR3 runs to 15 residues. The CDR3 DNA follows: TGTGCCAGCAGTTTAGGAGGGAGTGGCTCCTACGAGCAGTACTTC. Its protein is CASSLGGSGSYEQYF.

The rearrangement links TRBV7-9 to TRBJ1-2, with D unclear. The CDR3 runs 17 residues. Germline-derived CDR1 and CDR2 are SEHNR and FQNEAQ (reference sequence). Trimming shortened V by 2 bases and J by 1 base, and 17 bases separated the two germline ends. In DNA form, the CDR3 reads TGTGCCAGCAGCTTAACCACAGCCTTACTTATTAACTATGGCTACACCTTC. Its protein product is CASSLTTALLINYGYTF.

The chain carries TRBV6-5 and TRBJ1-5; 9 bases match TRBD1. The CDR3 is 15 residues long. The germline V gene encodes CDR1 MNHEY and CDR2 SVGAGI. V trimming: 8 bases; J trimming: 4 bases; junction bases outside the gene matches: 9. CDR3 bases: TGTGCCAGCCGTCCCGGGACAGGGATTAATCAGCCCCAGCATTTT. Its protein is CASRPGTGINQPQHF.

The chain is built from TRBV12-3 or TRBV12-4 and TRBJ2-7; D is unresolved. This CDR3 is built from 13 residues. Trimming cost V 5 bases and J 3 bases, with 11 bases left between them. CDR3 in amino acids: CASSTEDIYEQYF. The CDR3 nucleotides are TGTGCCAGCAGTACTGAAGACATCTACGAGCAGTACTTC.

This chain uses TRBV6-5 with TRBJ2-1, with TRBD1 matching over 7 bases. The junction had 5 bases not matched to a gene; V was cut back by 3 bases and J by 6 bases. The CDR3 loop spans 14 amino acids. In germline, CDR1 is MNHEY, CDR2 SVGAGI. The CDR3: CASSYQTGSNEQFF. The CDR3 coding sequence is TGTGCCAGCAGTTATCAGACAGGGAGCAATGAGCAGTTCTTC.

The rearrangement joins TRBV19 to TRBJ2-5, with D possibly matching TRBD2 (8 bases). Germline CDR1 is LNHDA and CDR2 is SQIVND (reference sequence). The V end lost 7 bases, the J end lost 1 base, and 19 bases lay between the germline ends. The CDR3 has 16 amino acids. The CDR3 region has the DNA TGTGCCAGTAAAAATCGGGAGGGGGCGTCCCAAGAGACCCAGTACTTC. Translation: CASKNREGASQETQYF.

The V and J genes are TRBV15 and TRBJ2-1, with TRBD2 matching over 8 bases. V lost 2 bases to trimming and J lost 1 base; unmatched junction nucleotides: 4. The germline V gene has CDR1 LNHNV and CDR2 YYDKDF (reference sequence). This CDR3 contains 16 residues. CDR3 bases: TGTGCCACCAGCAGACTGAGCGGGGGATCCTACAATGAGCAGTTCTTC. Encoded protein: CATSRLSGGSYNEQFF.

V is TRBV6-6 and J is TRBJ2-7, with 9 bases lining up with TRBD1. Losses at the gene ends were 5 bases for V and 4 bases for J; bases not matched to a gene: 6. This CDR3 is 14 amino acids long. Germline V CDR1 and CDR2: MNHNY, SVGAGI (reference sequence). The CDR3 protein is CASSGTGTGYEQYF. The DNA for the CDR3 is TGTGCCAGCAGTGGAACGGGGACAGGGTACGAGCAGTACTTC.

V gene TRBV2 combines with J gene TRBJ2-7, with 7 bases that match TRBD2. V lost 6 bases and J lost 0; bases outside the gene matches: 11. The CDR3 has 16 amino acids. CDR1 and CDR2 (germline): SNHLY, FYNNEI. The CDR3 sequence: CASSDASGESSYEQYF. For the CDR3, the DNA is TGTGCCAGCAGCGACGCAAGCGGGGAGTCCTCCTACGAGCAGTACTTC.

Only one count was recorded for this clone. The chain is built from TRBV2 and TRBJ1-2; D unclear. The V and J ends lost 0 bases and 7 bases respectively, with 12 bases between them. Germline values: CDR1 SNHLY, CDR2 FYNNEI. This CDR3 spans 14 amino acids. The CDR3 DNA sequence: TGTGCCAGCAGTGAAGCGGTCTCCGCCGGTGGCTACACCTTC. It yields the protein CASSEAVSAGGYTF.

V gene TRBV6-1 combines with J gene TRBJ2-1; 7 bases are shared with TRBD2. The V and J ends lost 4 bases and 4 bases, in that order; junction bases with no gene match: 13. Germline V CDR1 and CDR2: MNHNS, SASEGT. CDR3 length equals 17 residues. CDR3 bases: TGTGCCAGCAGTGGGTGGCGAGGGAGGGAAAAGTACAATGAGCAGTTCTTC. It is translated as CASSGWRGREKYNEQFF.

In nucleotides, the CDR3 is TGTGCCAGCAGTTACAGCGGGAAAGACACAGATACGCAGTATTTT. Its protein product is CASSYSGKDTDTQYF. The chain has TRBV11-2 and TRBJ2-3; 7 bases line up with TRBD2. This CDR3 spans 15 amino acids. Germline CDR1 and CDR2: SGHAT and FQNNGV. With V trimmed by 6 bases and J by 2 bases, 8 bases remained unmatched.

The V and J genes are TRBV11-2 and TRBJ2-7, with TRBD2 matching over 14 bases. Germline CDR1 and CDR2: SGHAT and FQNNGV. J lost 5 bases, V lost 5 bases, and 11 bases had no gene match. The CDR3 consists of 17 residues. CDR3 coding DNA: TGTGCCAGCAGCCGGACTAGCGGGGGGTTTGGGGTGGACGAGCAGTACTTC. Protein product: CASSRTSGGFGVDEQYF. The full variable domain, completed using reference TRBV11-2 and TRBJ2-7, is EAGVAQSPRYKIIEKRQSVAFWCNPISGHATLYWYQQILGQGPKLLIQFQNNGVVDDSQLPKDRFSAERLKGVDSTLKIQPAKLEDSAVYLCASSRTSGGFGVDEQYFGPGTRLTVT.

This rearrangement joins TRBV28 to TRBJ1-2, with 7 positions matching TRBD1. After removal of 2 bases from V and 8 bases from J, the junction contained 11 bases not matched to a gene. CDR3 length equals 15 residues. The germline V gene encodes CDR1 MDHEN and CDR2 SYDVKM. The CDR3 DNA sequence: TGTGCCAGCAGTTTACGGCAGGGGGGATCTTTCGGCTACACCTTC. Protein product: CASSLRQGGSFGYTF.

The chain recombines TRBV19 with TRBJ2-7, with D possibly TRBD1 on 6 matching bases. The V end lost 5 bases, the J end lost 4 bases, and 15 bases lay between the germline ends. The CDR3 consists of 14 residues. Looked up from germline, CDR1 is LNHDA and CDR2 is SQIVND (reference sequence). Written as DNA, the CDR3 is TGTGCCAGTAGTTCCCGACAGGAGGTATACGAGCAGTACTTC. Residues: CASSSRQEVYEQYF.

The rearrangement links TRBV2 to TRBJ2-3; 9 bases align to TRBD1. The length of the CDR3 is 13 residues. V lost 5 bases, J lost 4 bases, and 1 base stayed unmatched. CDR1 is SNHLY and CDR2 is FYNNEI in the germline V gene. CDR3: CASSTGGADTQYF. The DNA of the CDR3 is TGTGCCAGCAGTACAGGGGGCGCAGATACGCAGTATTTT.

The CDR3, as DNA: TGTGCCAGCAGCTTGGCCCGCGCAGGGGGGCAGACCCAGTACTTC. Translation gives CASSLARAGGQTQYF. V usage is TRBV5-4 and J usage is TRBJ2-5; TRBD1 might be the D (7 bases). Trimming stripped 0 bases from V and 6 bases from J, with 15 bases between. The CDR3 runs to 15 residues. Germline-derived CDR1 and CDR2 are SGHNT and YYREEE (reference sequence).

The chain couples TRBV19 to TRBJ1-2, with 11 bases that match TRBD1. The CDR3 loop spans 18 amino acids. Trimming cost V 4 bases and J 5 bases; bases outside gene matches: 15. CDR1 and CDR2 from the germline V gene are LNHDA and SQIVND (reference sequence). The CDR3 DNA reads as TGTGCCAGTAGTAGTGCGTGGTGGGACAGGGGGGTGGGGTATGGCTACACCTTC. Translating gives CASSSAWWDRGVGYGYTF.

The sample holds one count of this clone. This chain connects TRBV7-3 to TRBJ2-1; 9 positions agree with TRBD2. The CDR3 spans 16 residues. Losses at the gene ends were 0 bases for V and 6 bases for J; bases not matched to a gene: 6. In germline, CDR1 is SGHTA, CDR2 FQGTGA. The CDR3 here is CASSLTAAGGGNEQFF. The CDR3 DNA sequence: TGTGCCAGCAGCTTAACGGCAGCGGGGGGCGGCAATGAGCAGTTCTTC.

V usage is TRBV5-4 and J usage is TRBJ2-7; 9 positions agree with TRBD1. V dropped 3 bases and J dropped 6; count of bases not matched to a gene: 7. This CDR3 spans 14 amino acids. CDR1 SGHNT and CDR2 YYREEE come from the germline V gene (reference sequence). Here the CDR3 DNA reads TGTGCCAGCAGCTACGGGACAGGGAGGGGCGAGCAGTACTTC. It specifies CASSYGTGRGEQYF.

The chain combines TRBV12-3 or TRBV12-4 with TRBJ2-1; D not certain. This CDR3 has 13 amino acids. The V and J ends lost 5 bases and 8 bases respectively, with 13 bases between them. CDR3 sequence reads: CASSPGAADEQFF. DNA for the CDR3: TGTGCCAGCAGTCCCGGTGCGGCAGATGAGCAGTTCTTC.

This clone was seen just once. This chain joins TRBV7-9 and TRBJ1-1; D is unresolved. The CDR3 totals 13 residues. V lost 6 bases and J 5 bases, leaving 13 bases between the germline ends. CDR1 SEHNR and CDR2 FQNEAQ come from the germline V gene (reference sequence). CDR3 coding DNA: TGTGCCAGCAGTGGAGAGGAGGAGACTGAAGCTTTCTTT. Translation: CASSGEEETEAFF.

The CDR3 coding sequence is TGCAGCGTGGACCGGACAGGGTCTGAAGCTTTCTTT. It encodes CSVDRTGSEAFF. The V and J genes are TRBV29-1 and TRBJ1-1; 8 bases match TRBD1. Germline assignment: CDR1 SQVTM and CDR2 ANQGSEA. The J segment lost 6 bases and the V segment lost 6 bases, leaving 6 bases of the junction unmatched. CDR3 length equals 12 residues.

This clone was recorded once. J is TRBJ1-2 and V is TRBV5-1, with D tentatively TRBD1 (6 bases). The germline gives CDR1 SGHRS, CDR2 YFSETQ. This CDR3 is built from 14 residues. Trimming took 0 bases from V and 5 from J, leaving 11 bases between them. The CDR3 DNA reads TGCGCCAGCAGCTTGGAAGGGGGGGAATATGGCTACACCTTC. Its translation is CASSLEGGEYGYTF.

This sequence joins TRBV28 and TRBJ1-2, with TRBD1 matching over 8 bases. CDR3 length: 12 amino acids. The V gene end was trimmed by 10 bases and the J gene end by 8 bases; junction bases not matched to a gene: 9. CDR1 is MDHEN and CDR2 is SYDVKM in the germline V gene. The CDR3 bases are TGTGCCACCCAGCCAGGGGGCTGGGGCTACACCTTC. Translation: CATQPGGWGYTF.

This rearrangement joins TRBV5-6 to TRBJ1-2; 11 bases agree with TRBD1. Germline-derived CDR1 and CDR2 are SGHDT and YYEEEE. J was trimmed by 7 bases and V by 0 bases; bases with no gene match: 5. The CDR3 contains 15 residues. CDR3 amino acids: CASSLGTGGAGGYTF. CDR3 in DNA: TGTGCCAGCAGCTTGGGGACAGGGGGCGCGGGTGGCTACACCTTC. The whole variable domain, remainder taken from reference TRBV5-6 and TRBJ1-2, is DAGVTQSPTHLIKTRGQQVTLRCSPKSGHDTVSWYQQALGQGPQFIFQYYEEEERQRGNFPDRFSGHQFPNYSSELNVNALLLGDSALYLCASSLGTGGAGGYTFGSGTRLTVV.

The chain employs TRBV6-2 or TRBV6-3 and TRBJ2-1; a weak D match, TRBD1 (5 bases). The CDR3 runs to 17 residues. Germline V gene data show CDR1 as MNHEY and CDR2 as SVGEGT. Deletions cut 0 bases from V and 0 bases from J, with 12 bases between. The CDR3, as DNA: TGTGCCAGCAGTTACTCTATAATGGGGCCCTCCTACAATGAGCAGTTCTTC. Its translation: CASSYSIMGPSYNEQFF.

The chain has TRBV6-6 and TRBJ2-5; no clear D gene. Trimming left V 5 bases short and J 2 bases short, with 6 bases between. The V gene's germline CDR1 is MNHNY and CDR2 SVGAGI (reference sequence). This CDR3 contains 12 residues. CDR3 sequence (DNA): TGTGCCAGCAGTATAAATCAAGAGACCCAGTACTTC. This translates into CASSINQETQYF.